Listed below are T cell receptor beta chains from one sample, sequenced in a study of cytomegalovirus exposure and HLA in healthy donors. Sequencing was performed with immunoSEQ multiplex PCR; in TCRdb, only in-frame clones are kept and a portion is missing. The sample holds around 270,000 clones, about four fifths seen once. Sample: PBMCs. These receptors originate from a girl aged 2 to 9 in good health and CMV-seronegative. Both conserved end residues are part of each CDR3. D genes are given only for firm matches. A row's size may be missing; if present it is once, few, many or a size class.

TRBV11-2,.,TRBJ1-2,TRBD1,TGTGCCAGCAGCCTGGACAGGGGGCCCCTCAGGGGCTACACCTTC,CASSLDRGPLRGYTF
TRBV7-2,.,TRBJ1-1,.,TGTGCCAGCAGCTTAGGCAGACTCATGAACACTGAAGCTTTCTTT,CASSLGRLMNTEAFF
TRBV18,.,TRBJ2-1,TRBD2,TGTGCCAGCTCACCGCCGGGAGGGTCCTACAATGAGCAGTTCTTC,CASSPPGGSYNEQFF
TRBV7-6,.,TRBJ2-5,TRBD1,TGTGCCAGCAGCTTCGGGACAGGGGGCGAAGAGACCCAGTACTTC,CASSFGTGGEETQYF
TRBV29-1,.,TRBJ1-1,.,TGCAGCGTTGTGAGGAACATGGACACTGAAGCTTTCTTT,CSVVRNMDTEAFF
TRBV5-8,.,TRBJ2-7,.,TGTGCCAGCAGCTCATGGACAGGAGGGTTGGTAGGTGGATACGAGCAGTACTTC,CASSSWTGGLVGGYEQYF
TRBV4-1,.,TRBJ1-1,.,TGCGCCAGCAGCCCACACGTAGGGGATGAAGCTTTCTTT,CASSPHVGDEAFF
TRBV5-4,.,TRBJ2-5,TRBD1,TGTGCCAGCAGCTCTGGACAGGAGAAAGAGACCCAGTACTTC,CASSSGQEKETQYF
TRBV6-1,.,TRBJ1-4,TRBD1,TGTGCCAGCAGTGAGGGACAGTCTCGAAATGAAAAACTGTTTTTT,CASSEGQSRNEKLFF
TRBV4-1,.,TRBJ1-1,.,TGCGCCAGCAGCCAAGGGGCCTTTCCAATAACGAACACTGAAGCTTTCTTT,CASSQGAFPITNTEAFF
TRBV4-1,few,TRBJ2-3,.,TGCGCCAGCAGCTCTACAGGAGTAGATACGCAGTATTTT,CASSSTGVDTQYF
TRBV7-8,.,TRBJ2-2,.,TGTGCCAGCAGCCCCCGAATCTTGTCCCGCAGGCCCGGGGAGCTGTTTTTT,CASSPRILSRRPGELFF
TRBV5-1,.,TRBJ2-1,.,TGCGCCAGCAGCCCAGGGGCTCTCCAGTACAATGAGCAGTTCTTC,CASSPGALQYNEQFF
TRBV2,once,TRBJ2-5,TRBD1,TGTGCCAGCAGTGAGCTCGCTGCAGGGGGCGAGGAGACCCAGTACTTC,CASSELAAGGEETQYF
TRBV2,.,TRBJ1-6,TRBD1,TGTGCCAGCAGTGAATTAGGGGGACAGGGCGGCAATTCACCCCTCCACTTT,CASSELGGQGGNSPLHF
TRBV19,few,TRBJ1-1,.,TGTGCCAGTAGTATCAACGACATCTCCCTCTTT,CASSINDISLF
TRBV5-5,.,TRBJ2-1,TRBD2,TGTGCCAGCAGCTCATTTCGGGGGGTAGGTGAGCAGTTCTTC,CASSSFRGVGEQFF
TRBV30,.,TRBJ2-5,TRBD2,TGTGCCTGCCCGGGGGGCGGGGGGCGAAAGCAGTACTTC,CACPGGGGRKQYF
TRBV28,.,TRBJ2-2,.,TGTGCCAGCAGTTTAGGAGGGGGCGCGAAGAACACCGGGGAGCTGTTTTTT,CASSLGGGAKNTGELFF
TRBV27,.,TRBJ1-3,.,TGTGCCAGCAGTGGCTCTGGGTGGCGGTCTGGAAACACCATATATTTT,CASSGSGWRSGNTIYF
TRBV19,.,TRBJ2-2,TRBD2,TGTGCCAGTAGCCGACTAGCGGGAGACACCGGGGAGCTGTTTTTT,CASSRLAGDTGELFF
TRBV28,.,TRBJ2-2,TRBD2,TGTGCCAGCAGCCAAGGGACTAGCGGGAACACCGGGGAGCTGTTTTTT,CASSQGTSGNTGELFF
TRBV6-5,.,TRBJ1-1,TRBD1,TGTGCCAGCAGTTTGAGGAGGGGGCGGACTGAAGCTTTCTTT,CASSLRRGRTEAFF